This entry lists 21 T cell receptor beta chains sequenced from one sample in a study of blood T cell repertoires in COVID-19. This table comes from immunoSEQ multiplex PCR, and its TCRdb copy is limited to in-frame clones, with some not included. The sample yields fewer than 200,000 clones, 85% seen once. Sequencing used peripheral blood. The receptor set was obtained from a human donor with acute or convalescent COVID-19. The donor label of this sample is uncertain.

On this clone: Other DNA sequences from this sample encode an identical CDR3 as well. The V gene is TRBV3-1 (or the pseudogene TRBV3-2), the J gene TRBJ1-2; 7 bases are shared with TRBD1. J was trimmed by 0 bases and V by 4 bases; bases with no gene match: 2. The CDR3 loop spans 14 amino acids. The germline V gene encodes CDR1 LGHDT and CDR2 YNNKEL (reference sequence). For the CDR3, the DNA is TGTGCCAGCAGCCGAGGGACAGCTAACTATGGCTACACCTTC. It specifies CASSRGTANYGYTF.

This clone was counted a single time. The chain is built from TRBV9 and TRBJ2-3; 7 bases are a match to TRBD1. The germline V gene encodes CDR1 SGDLS and CDR2 YYNGEE. J gave up 4 bases and V 6 bases, and 8 bases lay outside the gene matches. CDR3 length: 14 residues. The CDR3 sequence: CASNEGAGPDTQYF. The CDR3 DNA reads as TGTGCCAGCAATGAGGGGGCCGGGCCAGATACGCAGTATTTT.

The rearrangement joins TRBV28 to TRBJ1-4, with 9 bases fitting TRBD1. V trimming: 6 bases; J trimming: 7 bases; junction bases outside the gene matches: 12. Germline V lookup: CDR1 MDHEN, CDR2 SYDVKM. CDR3 length: 16 amino acids. This CDR3 reads CASSNQGGQGREKLFF. CDR3 in DNA: TGTGCCAGCAGCAACCAGGGGGGACAGGGACGTGAAAAACTGTTTTTT.

The CDR3 DNA reads as TGCGCCAGCCGCCCCGGGACAGGCAATCAGCCCCAGCATTTT. Residues: CASRPGTGNQPQHF. V is TRBV5-1 and J is TRBJ1-5, with 7 bases aligning to TRBD1. CDR3 size: 14 residues. Germline V gene data show CDR1 as SGHRS and CDR2 as YFSETQ. V shed 7 bases, J shed 2 bases, and the junction held 6 bases outside the gene matches.

V usage is TRBV6-5 and J usage is TRBJ2-5, with 8 positions matching TRBD2. V shed 6 bases, J shed 5 bases, and the junction held 5 bases outside the gene matches. Germline values: CDR1 MNHEY, CDR2 SVGAGI. The CDR3 loop spans 13 amino acids. The CDR3 DNA follows: TGTGCCAGCAGCAGCGGGGGACGGGAGACCCAGTACTTC. Translated: CASSSGGRETQYF.

The rearrangement links TRBV13 to TRBJ1-1; 7 bases fit TRBD1. V dropped 5 bases and J dropped 1; count of bases not matched to a gene: 13. The CDR3 length is 17 residues. Germline loops: CDR1 PRHDT, CDR2 FYEKMQ (reference sequence). As DNA, the CDR3 is TGTGCCAGCAGCGCACTAGACAGGGTAGGGAGGAACACTGAAGCTTTCTTT. As protein: CASSALDRVGRNTEAFF.

This clone was seen once. The chain is built from TRBV5-6 and TRBJ1-1; D perhaps matches TRBD1 (6 bases). This CDR3 contains 18 residues. The ends were cut back, 3 bases at V and 7 bases at J, with 28 bases in the middle. Germline assignment: CDR1 SGHDT and CDR2 YYEEEE. The CDR3 spells CASSSLVYRAVGAVEAFF. The CDR3 DNA follows: TGTGCCAGCAGCTCTCTCGTGTACAGGGCCGTTGGAGCCGTTGAAGCTTTCTTT.

This rearrangement joins TRBV2 to TRBJ1-5, with a tentative D call TRBD1 (5 bases). In germline, CDR1 is SNHLY, CDR2 FYNNEI. Trimming removed 6 bases at V and 7 bases at J, with 16 bases between. The CDR3 is 14 residues long. The CDR3 region has the DNA TGTGCCAGCAGCCAAGGGGTGCAGAGACAGCCCCAGCATTTT. Translation: CASSQGVQRQPQHF. Variable domain in full (rest from reference TRBV2 and TRBJ1-5): EPEVTQTPSHQVTQMGQEVILRCVPISNHLYFYWYRQILGQKVEFLVSFYNNEISEKSEIFDDQFSVERPDGSNFTLKIRSTKLEDSAMYFCASSQGVQRQPQHFGDGTRLSIL.

CDR3 region: CASNPGQGVPYGYTF. CDR3 coding DNA: TGTGCCAGCAATCCGGGACAGGGGGTCCCCTATGGCTACACCTTC. This chain connects TRBV7-9 to TRBJ1-2; 11 nucleotides align to TRBD1. V lost 7 bases to trimming and J lost 4 bases; unmatched junction nucleotides: 8. In germline, CDR1 is SEHNR, CDR2 FQNEAQ (reference sequence). This CDR3 region has 15 residues.

This clone has just a few counts. The chain has TRBV7-2 and TRBJ1-1; D is perhaps TRBD1 (6 bases). The length of the CDR3 is 18 residues. The germline V and J ends were trimmed by 3 bases and 4 bases, with 24 bases remaining between them. Germline CDR1 and CDR2: SGHTA and FQGNSA. CDR3 protein: CASSFSGAREGRRTEAFF. CDR3 nucleotides: TGTGCCAGCAGCTTCTCGGGGGCCAGGGAGGGACGCCGCACTGAAGCTTTCTTT.

In this sample, this clone turned up once. V gene TRBV3-1 (or the pseudogene TRBV3-2) combines with J gene TRBJ1-5; 7 bases are shared with TRBD1. In germline, CDR1 is LGHDT, CDR2 YNNKEL (reference sequence). The CDR3 runs 16 residues. The J segment lost 4 bases and the V segment lost 1 base, leaving 7 bases of the junction unmatched. Written as DNA, the CDR3 is TGTGCCAGCAGCCAAGGGTCGACAGGGATAAATCAGCCCCAGCATTTT. Residues: CASSQGSTGINQPQHF.

The J gene is TRBJ2-1, the V gene TRBV18, with 12 bases fitting TRBD1. V trimming: 5 bases; J trimming: 3 bases; junction bases outside the gene matches: 14. The V gene's germline CDR1 is KGHSH and CDR2 LQKENI. CDR3 length equals 19 residues. The chain's CDR3 is CASSFVGTGGNIRYNEQFF. The CDR3 DNA is TGTGCCAGCTCATTCGTTGGGACAGGGGGCAACATACGCTACAATGAGCAGTTCTTC.

The rearrangement links TRBV5-4 to TRBJ1-2; weak D call: TRBD1 (6 bases). Germline lookup yields CDR1 SGHNT and CDR2 YYREEE (reference sequence). Trimming left V 1 base short and J 4 bases short, with 8 bases between. The CDR3 has 13 residues. This CDR3 is CASSLTGPYGYTF. CDR3 coding DNA: TGTGCCAGCAGCTTGACAGGGCCCTATGGCTACACCTTC.

The J gene is TRBJ2-3, the V gene TRBV19; TRBD1 agrees at 9 bases. J was trimmed by 6 bases and V by 5 bases; bases with no gene match: 6. The CDR3 has 14 residues. Germline V gene data show CDR1 as LNHDA and CDR2 as SQIVND (reference sequence). The CDR3 protein is CASSGTGSSDTQYF. For the CDR3, the DNA is TGTGCCAGTAGTGGGACAGGGTCTTCCGATACGCAGTATTTT.

The table lists this clone with many counts. For the CDR3, the DNA is TGTGCCAGCAGGCCCCAGGGCACCTATAATTCACCCCTCCACTTT. It specifies CASRPQGTYNSPLHF. The V gene is TRBV6-4, the J gene TRBJ1-6; D is perhaps TRBD1 (5 bases). The V and J ends lost 6 bases and 2 bases respectively, with 11 bases between them. The CDR3 sequence is 15 residues long. The germline V gene encodes CDR1 MRHNA and CDR2 SNTAGT.

The genes are TRBV27 and TRBJ2-1, with 12 bases aligning to TRBD2. Germline CDR1 MNHEY, CDR2 SMNVEV (reference sequence). With V trimmed by 7 bases and J by 0 bases, 4 bases remained unmatched. The length of the CDR3 is 16 residues. The CDR3 nucleotides read TGTGCCAGCAAACTAGCGGGGGGACGCTCCTACAATGAGCAGTTCTTC. It encodes CASKLAGGRSYNEQFF.

V gene TRBV5-1 combines with J gene TRBJ2-7; D possibly corresponds to TRBD1 (6 bases). This CDR3 comprises 15 residues. V was trimmed by 4 bases and J by 5 bases, leaving 19 bases between them. CDR1 and CDR2 (germline): SGHRS, YFSETQ. CDR3 loop: CASSPGTGLGHEQYF. CDR3 in DNA: TGCGCCAGCAGCCCAGGTACAGGGCTCGGCCACGAGCAGTACTTC.

Only a few counts were recorded for this clone. The J gene is TRBJ2-2, the V gene TRBV7-9; D is possibly TRBD1 (6 bases). In germline, CDR1 is SEHNR, CDR2 FQNEAQ (reference sequence). The CDR3 consists of 14 residues. Trimming stripped 3 bases from V and 7 bases from J, with 12 bases between. The chain's CDR3 is CASSFRGTNGELFF. As DNA, the CDR3 is TGTGCCAGCAGCTTTAGGGGGACCAACGGGGAGCTGTTTTTT.

The chain employs TRBV18 and TRBJ2-1, with D perhaps TRBD1 (6 bases). The germline gives CDR1 KGHSH, CDR2 LQKENI. Trimming cost V 1 base and J 2 bases, with 12 bases left between them. The CDR3 length is 16 residues. This CDR3 is CASSPLSQGAYNEQFF. DNA for the CDR3: TGTGCCAGCTCACCACTGTCACAGGGAGCCTACAATGAGCAGTTCTTC.

J is TRBJ2-7 and V is TRBV28; possible D gene TRBD1, 5 bases. V was pared by 7 bases and J by 1 base, with 20 bases between. The CDR3 covers 16 residues. The germline V gene has CDR1 MDHEN and CDR2 SYDVKM. Here the CDR3 DNA reads TGTGCCAGCACCCCCAGGGCCAGATTTAGGTCCTACGAGCAGTACTTC. Translated, it gives CASTPRARFRSYEQYF.

The V and J genes are TRBV5-1 and TRBJ1-4; no definite D call. The CDR3 contains 16 residues. With 0 bases removed from V and 0 bases from J, the gap between germline ends came to 9 bases. Germline CDR1 and CDR2: SGHRS and YFSETQ. DNA for the CDR3: TGCGCCAGCAGCTTGGTACAGACCGCAACTAATGAAAAACTGTTTTTT. Translating it yields CASSLVQTATNEKLFF. The whole variable domain, remainder taken from reference TRBV5-1 and TRBJ1-4, is KAGVTQTPRYLIKTRGQQVTLSCSPISGHRSVSWYQQTPGQGLQFLFEYFSETQRNKGNFPGRFSGRQFSNSRSEMNVSTLELGDSALYLCASSLVQTATNEKLFFGSGTQLSVL.